These 8 T cell receptor beta chains came from one sample sequenced in a study of cytomegalovirus exposure and HLA in healthy donors. PCR primers comprised 60 Vbeta and 13 Jbeta primers. The method was immunoSEQ multiplex PCR; TCRdb's version includes in-frame clones alone and lacks a portion of them. Of approximately 40,000 clones listed, roughly 90% are singletons. The sequenced sample consisted of PBMCs. The source of these receptors is a woman aged 40 to 50 in good health and CMV-seropositive.

The rearrangement joins TRBV5-1 to TRBJ1-4; no clear D gene. Germline values: CDR1 SGHRS, CDR2 YFSETQ. V was clipped by 5 bases and J by 0 bases, with 11 bases between them. The length of the CDR3 is 15 residues. This chain's CDR3 is CASSFQTATNEKLFF. CDR3 bases: TGCGCCAGCAGTTTCCAAACGGCAACTAATGAAAAACTGTTTTTT.

V is TRBV7-2 and J is TRBJ2-1; 10 bases agree with TRBD1. The J segment lost 7 bases and the V segment lost 5 bases, leaving 2 bases of the junction unmatched. The CDR3 is 13 amino acids. Looked up from germline, CDR1 is SGHTA and CDR2 is FQGNSA. Here the CDR3 reads CASSGDRGNEQFF. CDR3 sequence (DNA): TGTGCCAGCAGCGGGGACAGGGGTAATGAGCAGTTCTTC.

This clone was counted only a few times. The chain uses TRBV7-6 and TRBJ1-1, with D hard to call. Between the trimmed V and J ends, which lost 5 bases and 1 base, there was a span of 17 bases. Germline CDR1 and CDR2: SGHVS and FNYEAQ. The CDR3 totals 16 residues. The CDR3 region is CASSLGQSQSNTEAFF. CDR3 nucleotides: TGTGCCAGCAGCCTAGGTCAAAGTCAGTCGAACACTGAAGCTTTCTTT.

J is TRBJ2-5 and V is TRBV15; 10 nucleotides align to TRBD2. The CDR3 is made up of 16 amino acids. Germline assignment: CDR1 LNHNV and CDR2 YYDKDF (reference sequence). The CDR3 nucleotides read TGTGCATCGGCTAGCGGGGGTCGGGTCGGGGGAGAGACCCAGTACTTC. Translating it yields CASASGGRVGGETQYF.

J is TRBJ1-1 and V is TRBV7-3; D gene unclear. The CDR3 is 13 amino acids. The ends were cut back, 3 bases at V and 5 bases at J, with 10 bases in the middle. Per the germline V gene, CDR1 is SGHTA and CDR2 is FQGTGA. CDR3 nucleotides: TGTGCCAGCAGCTTCGGGTCGGAGACTGAAGCTTTCTTT. It encodes CASSFGSETEAFF.

This clone occurred once. This sequence joins TRBV18 and TRBJ1-5; the D gene is possibly TRBD1 (5 bases). V was pared by 3 bases and J by 0 bases, with 9 bases between. CDR1 and CDR2 from the germline V gene are KGHSH and LQKENI. The CDR3 extends over 15 amino acids. The CDR3 protein is CASSPRQISNQPQHF. The CDR3 DNA is TGTGCCAGCTCACCCAGACAGATTAGCAATCAGCCCCAGCATTTT.

V usage is TRBV11-2 and J usage is TRBJ1-6, with 8 bases matching TRBD1. The V and J ends lost 4 bases and 10 bases, in that order; junction bases with no gene match: 6. Germline V gene sequence: CDR1 SGHAT, CDR2 FQNNGV. This CDR3 comprises 14 residues. In DNA form, the CDR3 reads TGTGCCAGCAGCTACAGGGGGGTGAGCTCACCCCTCCACTTT. Amino acid sequence: CASSYRGVSSPLHF.

The genes are TRBV19 and TRBJ1-4; the D gene is possibly TRBD1 (5 bases). V was clipped by 11 bases and J by 0 bases, with 13 bases between them. Germline-derived CDR1 and CDR2 are LNHDA and SQIVND (reference sequence). This CDR3 is built from 14 residues. As DNA, the CDR3 is TGTGCCGCGCGGGGGATTGCAACTAATGAAAAACTGTTTTTT. Residues: CAARGIATNEKLFF.